The 24 T cell receptor beta chains given below trace back to one sample, sequenced in a study of T cell responses to AZD1222 COVID-19 vaccine. The repertoire was sequenced with immunoSEQ multiplex PCR; TCRdb's copy has only in-frame clones and lacks some. This table holds some 120,000 clones, roughly 85% found once. The sequencing here drew on peripheral blood, taken on day 0 of MenACWY control vaccination. Every receptor here comes from an adult in good health.

The J gene is TRBJ1-1, the V gene TRBV2; D is unclear. V lost 6 bases, J lost 8 bases, and 10 bases lay in between. Germline V lookup: CDR1 SNHLY, CDR2 FYNNEI. The CDR3 is 11 amino acids. CDR3 residues: CASRIWEEAFF. The CDR3 DNA follows: TGTGCCAGCAGAATATGGGAGGAAGCTTTCTTT. Combining the CDR3 with reference TRBV2 and TRBJ1-1 gives the whole variable domain EPEVTQTPSHQVTQMGQEVILRCVPISNHLYFYWYRQILGQKVEFLVSFYNNEISEKSEIFDDQFSVERPDGSNFTLKIRSTKLEDSAMYFCASRIWEEAFFGQGTRLTVV.

The chain is built from TRBV2 and TRBJ1-5; perhaps TRBD1 as D (6 bases). V lost 6 bases, J lost 4 bases, and 13 bases lay in between. Germline V CDR1 and CDR2: SNHLY, FYNNEI. The CDR3 is 14 residues long. As DNA, the CDR3 is TGTGCCAGCAGAACGACACAGGGTAATCAGCCCCAGCATTTT. Its translation: CASRTTQGNQPQHF. The whole variable domain, remainder taken from reference TRBV2 and TRBJ1-5, is EPEVTQTPSHQVTQMGQEVILRCVPISNHLYFYWYRQILGQKVEFLVSFYNNEISEKSEIFDDQFSVERPDGSNFTLKIRSTKLEDSAMYFCASRTTQGNQPQHFGDGTRLSIL.

This chain joins TRBV28 and TRBJ1-1; no firm D call. Trimming shortened V by 6 bases and J by 4 bases, and 18 bases separated the two germline ends. Looked up from germline, CDR1 is MDHEN and CDR2 is SYDVKM. CDR3 length: 15 amino acids. CDR3 nucleotides: TGTGCCAGCAGGAGGCCGGGCCTGGGGAGCACTGAAGCTTTCTTT. Amino acids: CASRRPGLGSTEAFF.

This chain uses TRBV11-2 with TRBJ1-3, with D possibly matching TRBD1 (6 bases). Germline assignment: CDR1 SGHAT and CDR2 FQNNGV. The CDR3 contains 19 residues. Trimming took off 3 bases at V and 1 base at J, with 22 bases between the two ends. As DNA, the CDR3 is TGTGCCAGCAGCTTTGAGGTGACCGCGACAGGCAAATCTGGAAACACCATATATTTT. Its translation: CASSFEVTATGKSGNTIYF. Using reference TRBV11-2 and TRBJ1-3 for the parts outside the CDR3, the full variable domain is EAGVAQSPRYKIIEKRQSVAFWCNPISGHATLYWYQQILGQGPKLLIQFQNNGVVDDSQLPKDRFSAERLKGVDSTLKIQPAKLEDSAVYLCASSFEVTATGKSGNTIYFGEGSWLTVV.

The chain carries TRBV10-1 and TRBJ2-7; 7 positions agree with TRBD1. The V gene's germline CDR1 is WNHNN and CDR2 SYGVQD (reference sequence). Germline trimming cut 0 bases from V and 12 bases from J; bases unmatched to any gene: 8. The CDR3 totals 13 residues. The CDR3 region has the DNA TGCGCCAGCAGTGAGTCGATACAGGGGAGAAGGTACTTC. Translating it yields CASSESIQGRRYF.

V usage is TRBV7-9 and J usage is TRBJ2-5; no reliable D call. The germline gives CDR1 SEHNR, CDR2 FQNEAQ (reference sequence). V shed 2 bases and J shed 0 bases, with 4 bases lying between them. The length of the CDR3 is 13 residues. The CDR3 DNA sequence: TGTGCCAGCAGCTTACCTAACCAAGAGACCCAGTACTTC. It is translated as CASSLPNQETQYF. The whole variable domain, remainder taken from reference TRBV7-9 and TRBJ2-5, is DTGVSQNPRHKITKRGQNVTFRCDPISEHNRLYWYRQTLGQGPEFLTYFQNEAQLEKSRLLSDRFSAERPKGSFSTLEIQRTEQGDSAMYLCASSLPNQETQYFGPGTRLLVL.

This chain joins TRBV28 and TRBJ1-2; 9 nucleotides match TRBD1. J was trimmed by 5 bases and V by 2 bases; bases with no gene match: 6. The CDR3 consists of 15 residues. The germline gives CDR1 MDHEN, CDR2 SYDVKM. CDR3 sequence reads: CASSLLRTGEYGYTF. The CDR3 bases are TGTGCCAGCAGTTTACTACGGACAGGGGAGTATGGCTACACCTTC.

V gene TRBV3-1 (or the pseudogene TRBV3-2) combines with J gene TRBJ1-1; D uncertain. The CDR3 consists of 14 residues. Germline V gives CDR1 LGHDT, CDR2 YNNKEL (reference sequence). The V end lost 6 bases, the J end lost 3 bases, and 14 bases lay between the germline ends. The CDR3 loop is CASRLGQDYTEAFF. CDR3 coding DNA: TGTGCCAGCAGGCTCGGGCAGGATTACACTGAAGCTTTCTTT.

The chain couples TRBV5-1 to TRBJ2-2, with D unresolved. This CDR3 comprises 15 residues. Trimming took off 6 bases at V and 0 bases at J, with 12 bases between the two ends. Per germline, CDR1 SGHRS and CDR2 YFSETQ. Written as DNA, the CDR3 is TGCGCCAGCACCTTCTGGGCCGCGAACACCGGGGAGCTGTTTTTT. Its translation is CASTFWAANTGELFF.

This chain links TRBV5-1 with TRBJ2-3; no clear D. This CDR3 is 14 amino acids long. Germline-derived CDR1 and CDR2 are SGHRS and YFSETQ. Trimming stripped 5 bases from V and 5 bases from J, with 15 bases between. CDR3 coding DNA: TGCGCCAGCAGGTCCGCCTCCCTACTAGATACGCAGTATTTT. Amino acid sequence: CASRSASLLDTQYF.

The V gene is TRBV30, the J gene TRBJ1-5, with D perhaps matching TRBD1 (5 bases). The germline CDR1 and CDR2 sequences are GTSNPN and SVGIG (reference sequence). CDR3 length: 13 residues. The ends were cut back, 6 bases at V and 3 bases at J, with 12 bases in the middle. The CDR3 DNA is TGTGCCTGTTCAACAGGAAACAATCAGCCCCAGCATTTT. Encoded protein: CACSTGNNQPQHF.

V gene TRBV3-1 (or the pseudogene TRBV3-2) combines with J gene TRBJ1-3; TRBD1 agrees at 8 bases. J lost 0 bases, V lost 0 bases, and 4 bases had no gene match. Germline-derived CDR1 and CDR2 are LGHDT and YNNKEL (reference sequence). The CDR3 loop spans 17 amino acids. This CDR3 reads CASSQEAGGLSGNTIYF. CDR3 nucleotide sequence: TGTGCCAGCAGCCAAGAGGCAGGGGGCCTCTCTGGAAACACCATATATTTT.

This chain links TRBV28 with TRBJ1-5; tentative D call: TRBD1 (5 bases). Per the germline V gene, CDR1 is MDHEN and CDR2 is SYDVKM. Between the trimmed V and J ends, which lost 6 bases and 6 bases, there was a span of 18 bases. The CDR3 totals 15 residues. The DNA for the CDR3 is TGTGCCAGCAGGAAGGACCGGGCGGGGGGTCAGCCCCAGCATTTT. Protein product: CASRKDRAGGQPQHF.

This chain links TRBV5-4 with TRBJ1-1, with 8 bases aligning to TRBD1. The CDR3 extends over 14 amino acids. Germline CDR1 SGHNT, CDR2 YYREEE (reference sequence). V lost 4 bases, J lost 11 bases, and 13 bases stayed unmatched. The CDR3 is CASSPKAVTGVAFF. The DNA of the CDR3 is TGTGCCAGCAGCCCAAAGGCCGTGACAGGGGTTGCTTTCTTT.

This chain joins TRBV27 and TRBJ2-1; the D gene is possibly TRBD1 (6 bases). Germline V gene data show CDR1 as MNHEY and CDR2 as SMNVEV (reference sequence). The ends were cut back, 7 bases at V and 7 bases at J, with 11 bases in the middle. The CDR3 runs 12 residues. Here the CDR3 DNA reads TGTGCCAGCACAAACGGACAGAATGAGCAGTTCTTC. Amino acid sequence: CASTNGQNEQFF.

The chain joins TRBV14 to TRBJ1-1, with TRBD1 identical over 7 bases. CDR3 length equals 13 residues. V shed 3 bases, J shed 3 bases, and the junction held 1 base outside the gene matches. Germline V CDR1 and CDR2: SGHDN, FVKESK. The CDR3 sequence is CASSQGTDTEAFF. CDR3 bases: TGTGCCAGCAGCCAGGGGACAGACACTGAAGCTTTCTTT.

The J gene is TRBJ1-4, the V gene TRBV10-2; 7 nucleotides match TRBD1. CDR1 WSHSY and CDR2 SAAADI come from the germline V gene. V lost 8 bases to trimming and J lost 5 bases; unmatched junction nucleotides: 14. This CDR3 is 16 amino acids long. Here the CDR3 reads CASRDSRTSENEKLFF. The CDR3 DNA is TGCGCCAGCCGGGACAGCCGGACTTCAGAGAATGAAAAACTGTTTTTT.

The V call is TRBV19, the J call TRBJ1-2; 11 bases are a match to TRBD1. The V and J ends lost 5 bases and 7 bases, in that order; junction bases with no gene match: 6. The CDR3 length is 14 residues. In germline, CDR1 is LNHDA, CDR2 SQIVND (reference sequence). The CDR3 DNA reads as TGTGCCAGTAGTCCGGACAGGGGGCTCTCTGGCTACACCTTC. Protein product: CASSPDRGLSGYTF.

CDR3 residues: CASSRGEVGYTF. CDR3 nucleotides: TGTGCCAGCAGTCGAGGTGAGGTCGGCTACACCTTC. This chain uses TRBV28 with TRBJ1-2; D is undetermined. The germline CDR1 and CDR2 sequences are MDHEN and SYDVKM. V was pared by 5 bases and J by 8 bases, with 12 bases between. This CDR3 contains 12 residues.

The CDR3 DNA reads TGCGCCAGCAGCTCGACAGGATACACCGGGGAGCTGTTTTTT. Translated: CASSSTGYTGELFF. The chain links TRBV4-1 to TRBJ2-2; possible D gene TRBD1, 6 bases. Deletions cut 5 bases from V and 3 bases from J, with 10 bases between. The germline CDR1 and CDR2 sequences are MGHRA and YSYEKL. The CDR3 covers 14 residues.

This chain joins TRBV18 and TRBJ1-5; D might be TRBD1 (6 bases). Germline lookup yields CDR1 KGHSH and CDR2 LQKENI. Trimming pared 3 bases from V and 5 bases from J, leaving 11 bases between. The CDR3 has 14 residues. In DNA form, the CDR3 reads TGTGCCAGCTCACCGCAGGGGAAGGATCAGCCCCAGCATTTT. This codes for CASSPQGKDQPQHF.

The chain employs TRBV4-1 and TRBJ1-4; 8 nucleotides agree with TRBD1. Per the germline V gene, CDR1 is MGHRA and CDR2 is YSYEKL. The CDR3 is 15 amino acids. V dropped 4 bases and J dropped 8; count of bases not matched to a gene: 9. CDR3 sequence reads: CASSPLTGESEKLFF. In DNA, the CDR3 is TGCGCCAGCAGCCCGCTGACAGGGGAATCGGAAAAACTGTTTTTT.

The V gene is TRBV24-1, the J gene TRBJ2-3; 9 nucleotides agree with TRBD1. Unmatched junction bases numbered 3, after V lost 4 bases and J lost 2 bases. Germline lookup yields CDR1 KGHDR and CDR2 SFDVKD. The CDR3 length is 15 residues. The CDR3 sequence is CATSEGQGPTDTQYF. In DNA form, the CDR3 reads TGTGCCACCAGTGAGGGACAGGGACCCACAGATACGCAGTATTTT.

This clone was detected a few times. The V call is TRBV29-1, the J call TRBJ2-6; D remains ambiguous. The germline V gene has CDR1 SQVTM and CDR2 ANQGSEA. This CDR3 contains 14 residues. V gave up 4 bases and J gave up 0 bases, with 7 bases separating them. The DNA for the CDR3 is TGCAGCGTTGGGGCTTCCTCTGGGGCCAACGTCCTGACTTTC. Protein product: CSVGASSGANVLTF.